The TCR beta chain described here comes from a study of T cell repertoires in cytomegalovirus infection. TCRdb processed the reads anew with MiXCR; each CDR3 protein has one entry. The repertoire consists of around 710,000 distinct CDR3 sequences, with 25% to 30% occurring once and the leading ten covering around 14%. J gave up 2 bases and V 3 bases, and 5 bases lay outside the gene matches. The CDR3 loop spans 15 amino acids. The germline CDR1 and CDR2 sequences are MGHRA and YSYEKL. For this clonotype: Its antigen is currently unknown.

This rearrangement joins TRBV4-1 to TRBJ1-2; 8 bases align to TRBD1. Material: cultured CD8+ T cells from PBMCs, obtained from culture after CMV antigen stimulation. The origin of this receptor is a human donor in good health (CMV status not recorded). Some clones in this sample may be carry-over from other donors' samples. The CDR3 sequence is CASSQSTGANYGYTF. The CDR3 DNA is TGCGCCAGCAGCCAGTCGACAGGGGCCAACTATGGCTACACCTTC.